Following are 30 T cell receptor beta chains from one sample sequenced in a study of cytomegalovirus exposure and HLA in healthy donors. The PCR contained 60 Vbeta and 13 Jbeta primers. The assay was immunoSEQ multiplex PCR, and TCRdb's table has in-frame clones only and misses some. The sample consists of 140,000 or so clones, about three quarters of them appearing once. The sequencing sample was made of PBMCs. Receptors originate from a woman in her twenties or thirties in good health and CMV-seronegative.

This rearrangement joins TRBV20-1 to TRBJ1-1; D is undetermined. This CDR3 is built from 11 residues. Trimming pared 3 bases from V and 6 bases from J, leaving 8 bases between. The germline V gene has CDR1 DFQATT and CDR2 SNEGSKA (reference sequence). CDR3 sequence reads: CSASLSAEAFF. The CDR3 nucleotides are TGCAGTGCTAGTCTGAGTGCTGAAGCTTTCTTT.

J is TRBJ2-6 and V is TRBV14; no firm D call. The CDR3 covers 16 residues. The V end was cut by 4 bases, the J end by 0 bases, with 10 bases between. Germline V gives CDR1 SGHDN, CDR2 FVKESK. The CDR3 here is CASSLLLSSGANVLTF. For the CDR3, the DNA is TGTGCCAGCAGCCTTCTTCTGAGCTCTGGGGCCAACGTCCTGACTTTC.

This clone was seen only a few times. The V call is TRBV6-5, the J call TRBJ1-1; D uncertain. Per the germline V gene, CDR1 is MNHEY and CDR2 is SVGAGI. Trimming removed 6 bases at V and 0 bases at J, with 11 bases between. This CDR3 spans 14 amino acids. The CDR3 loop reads CASSPGLMNTEAFF. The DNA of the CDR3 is TGTGCCAGCAGCCCCGGACTGATGAACACTGAAGCTTTCTTT.

The CDR3 protein is CASSREGGNGGYTF. DNA for the CDR3: TGTGCCAGCAGCAGGGAGGGAGGAAACGGTGGCTACACCTTC. This chain joins TRBV5-4 and TRBJ1-2, with no clear D. V lost 4 bases to trimming and J lost 7 bases, with 17 bases between them. This CDR3 is built from 14 residues. Germline V gives CDR1 SGHNT, CDR2 YYREEE (reference sequence).

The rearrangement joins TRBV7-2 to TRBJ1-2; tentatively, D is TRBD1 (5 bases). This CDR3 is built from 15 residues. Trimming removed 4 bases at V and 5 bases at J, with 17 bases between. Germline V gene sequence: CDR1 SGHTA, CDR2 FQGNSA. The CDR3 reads CASSSSINTGYGYTF. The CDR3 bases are TGTGCCAGCAGCTCGAGCATAAATACAGGTTATGGCTACACCTTC. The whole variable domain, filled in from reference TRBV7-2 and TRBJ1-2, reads GAGVSQSPSNKVTEKGKDVELRCDPISGHTALYWYRQSLGQGLEFLIYFQGNSAPDKSGLPSDRFSAERTGGSVSTLTIQRTQQEDSAVYLCASSSSINTGYGYTFGSGTRLTVV.

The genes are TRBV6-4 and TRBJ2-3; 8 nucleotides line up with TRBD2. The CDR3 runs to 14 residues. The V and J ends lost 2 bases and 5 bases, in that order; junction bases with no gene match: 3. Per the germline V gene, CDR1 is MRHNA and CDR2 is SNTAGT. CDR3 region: CASSDGLAIDTQYF. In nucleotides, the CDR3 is TGTGCCAGCAGTGACGGACTAGCAATAGATACGCAGTATTTT.

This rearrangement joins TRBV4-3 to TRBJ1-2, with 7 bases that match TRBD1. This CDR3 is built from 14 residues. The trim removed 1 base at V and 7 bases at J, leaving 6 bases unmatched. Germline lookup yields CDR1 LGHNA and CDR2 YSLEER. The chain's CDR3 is CASSQGQGSAGYTF. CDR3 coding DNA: TGCGCCAGCAGCCAAGGACAGGGTTCAGCTGGCTACACCTTC.

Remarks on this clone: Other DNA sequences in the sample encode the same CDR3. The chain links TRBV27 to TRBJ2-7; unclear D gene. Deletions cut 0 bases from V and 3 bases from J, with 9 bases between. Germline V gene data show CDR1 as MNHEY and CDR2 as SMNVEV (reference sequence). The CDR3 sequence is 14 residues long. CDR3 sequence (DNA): TGTGCCAGCAGTTTATCGTCGGGTGGCTACGAGCAGTACTTC. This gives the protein CASSLSSGGYEQYF.

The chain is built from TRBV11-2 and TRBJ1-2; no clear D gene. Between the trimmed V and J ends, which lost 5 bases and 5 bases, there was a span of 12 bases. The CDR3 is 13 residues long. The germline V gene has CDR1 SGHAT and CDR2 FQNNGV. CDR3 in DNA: TGTGCCAGCAGCCTAGGAGATCGGTATGGCTACACCTTC. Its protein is CASSLGDRYGYTF.

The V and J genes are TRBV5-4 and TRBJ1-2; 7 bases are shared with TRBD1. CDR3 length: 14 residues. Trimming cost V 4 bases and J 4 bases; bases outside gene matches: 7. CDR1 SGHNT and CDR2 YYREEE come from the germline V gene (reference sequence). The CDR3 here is CASSPGQETYGYTF. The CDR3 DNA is TGTGCCAGCAGCCCCGGACAGGAAACCTATGGCTACACCTTC.

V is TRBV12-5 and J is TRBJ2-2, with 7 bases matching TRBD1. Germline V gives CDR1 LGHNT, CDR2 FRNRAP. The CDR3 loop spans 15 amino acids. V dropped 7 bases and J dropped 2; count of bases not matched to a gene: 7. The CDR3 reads CASATGQSNTGELFF. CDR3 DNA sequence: TGTGCTAGTGCCACGGGACAGTCAAACACCGGGGAGCTGTTTTTT.

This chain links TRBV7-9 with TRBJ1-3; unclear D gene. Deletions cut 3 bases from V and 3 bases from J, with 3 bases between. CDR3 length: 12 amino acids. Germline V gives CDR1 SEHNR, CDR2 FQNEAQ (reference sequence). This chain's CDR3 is CASSLSGNTIYF. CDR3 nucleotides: TGTGCCAGCAGCTTGAGTGGAAACACCATATATTTT.

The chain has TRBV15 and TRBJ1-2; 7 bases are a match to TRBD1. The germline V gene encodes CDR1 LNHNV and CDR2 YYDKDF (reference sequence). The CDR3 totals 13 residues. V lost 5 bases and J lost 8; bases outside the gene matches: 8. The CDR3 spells CATSSRTGQGYTF. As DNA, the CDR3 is TGTGCCACCAGCTCCCGGACAGGACAAGGCTACACCTTC. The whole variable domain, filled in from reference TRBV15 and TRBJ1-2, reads DAMVIQNPRYQVTQFGKPVTLSCSQTLNHNVMYWYQQKSSQAPKLLFHYYDKDFNNEADTPDNFQSRRPNTSFCFLDIRSPGLGDTAMYLCATSSRTGQGYTFGSGTRLTVV.

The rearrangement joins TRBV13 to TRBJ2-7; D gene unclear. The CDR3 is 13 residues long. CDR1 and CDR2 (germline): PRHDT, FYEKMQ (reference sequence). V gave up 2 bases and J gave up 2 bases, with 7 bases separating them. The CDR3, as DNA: TGTGCCAGCAGCTTACTAAGTGCCTACGAGCAGTACTTC. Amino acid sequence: CASSLLSAYEQYF. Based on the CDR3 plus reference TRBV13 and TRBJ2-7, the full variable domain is AAGVIQSPRHLIKEKRETATLKCYPIPRHDTVYWYQQGPGQDPQFLISFYEKMQSDKGSIPDRFSAQQFSDYHSELNMSSLELGDSALYFCASSLLSAYEQYFGPGTRLTVT.

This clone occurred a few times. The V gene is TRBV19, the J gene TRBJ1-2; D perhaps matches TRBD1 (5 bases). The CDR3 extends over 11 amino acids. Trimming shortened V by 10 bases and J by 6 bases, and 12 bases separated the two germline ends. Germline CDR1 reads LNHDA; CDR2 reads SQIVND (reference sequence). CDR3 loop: CATRWGDGYTF. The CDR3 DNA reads TGTGCCACTCGCTGGGGGGATGGCTACACCTTC.

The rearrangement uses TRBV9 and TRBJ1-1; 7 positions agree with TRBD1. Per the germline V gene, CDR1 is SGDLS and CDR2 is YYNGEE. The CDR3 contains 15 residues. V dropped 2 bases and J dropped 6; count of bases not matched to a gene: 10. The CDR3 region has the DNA TGTGCCAGCAGCGTCGCCACCGGGACAGTAGCTGAAGCTTTCTTT. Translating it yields CASSVATGTVAEAFF.

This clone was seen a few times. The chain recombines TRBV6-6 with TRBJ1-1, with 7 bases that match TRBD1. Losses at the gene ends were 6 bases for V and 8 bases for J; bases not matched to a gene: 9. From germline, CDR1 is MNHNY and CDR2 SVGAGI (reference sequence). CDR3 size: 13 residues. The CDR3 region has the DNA TGTGCCAGCAGCGAGACAGGGAAATGGGAAGCTTTCTTT. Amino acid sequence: CASSETGKWEAFF.

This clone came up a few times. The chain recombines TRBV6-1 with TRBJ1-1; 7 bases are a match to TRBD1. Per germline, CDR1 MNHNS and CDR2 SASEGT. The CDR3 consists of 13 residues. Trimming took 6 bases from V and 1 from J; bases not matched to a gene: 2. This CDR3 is CASRGTANTEAFF. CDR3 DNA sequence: TGTGCCAGCAGGGGGACAGCGAACACTGAAGCTTTCTTT.

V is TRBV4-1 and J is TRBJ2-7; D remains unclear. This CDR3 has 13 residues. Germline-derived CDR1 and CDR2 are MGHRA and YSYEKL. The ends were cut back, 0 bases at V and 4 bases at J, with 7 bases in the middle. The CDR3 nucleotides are TGCGCCAGCAGCCAAGACATGACTTACGAGCAGTACTTC. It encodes CASSQDMTYEQYF.

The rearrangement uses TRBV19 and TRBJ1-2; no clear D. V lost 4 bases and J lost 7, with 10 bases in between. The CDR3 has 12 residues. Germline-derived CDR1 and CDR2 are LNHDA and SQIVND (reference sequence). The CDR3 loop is CASSNWATGYTF. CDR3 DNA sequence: TGTGCCAGTAGTAATTGGGCTACTGGCTACACCTTC.

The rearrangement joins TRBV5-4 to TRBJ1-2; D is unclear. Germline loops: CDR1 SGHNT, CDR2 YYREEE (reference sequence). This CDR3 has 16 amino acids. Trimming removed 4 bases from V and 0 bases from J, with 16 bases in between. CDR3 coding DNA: TGTGCCAGCAGCCCCCGGGAGGAGGCCGCTAACTATGGCTACACCTTC. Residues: CASSPREEAANYGYTF.

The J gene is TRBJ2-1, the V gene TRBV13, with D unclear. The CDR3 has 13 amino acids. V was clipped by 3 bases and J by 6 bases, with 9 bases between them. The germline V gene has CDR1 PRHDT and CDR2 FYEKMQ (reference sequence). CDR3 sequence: CASSFAQVNEQFF. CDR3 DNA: TGTGCCAGCAGCTTCGCCCAGGTCAATGAGCAGTTCTTC.

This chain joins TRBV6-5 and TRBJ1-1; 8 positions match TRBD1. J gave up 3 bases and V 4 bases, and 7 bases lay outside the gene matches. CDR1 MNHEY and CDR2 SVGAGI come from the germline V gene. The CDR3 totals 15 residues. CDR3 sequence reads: CASSLQGARDTEAFF. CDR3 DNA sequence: TGTGCCAGCAGTTTGCAGGGGGCGCGGGACACTGAAGCTTTCTTT.

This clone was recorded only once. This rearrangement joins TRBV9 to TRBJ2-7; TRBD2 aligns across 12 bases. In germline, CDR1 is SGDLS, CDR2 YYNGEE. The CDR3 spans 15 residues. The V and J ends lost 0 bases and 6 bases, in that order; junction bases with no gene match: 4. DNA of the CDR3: TGTGCCAGCAGCGTAGGGGCTAGCGGGGGGGTCGAGCAGTACTTC. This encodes CASSVGASGGVEQYF.

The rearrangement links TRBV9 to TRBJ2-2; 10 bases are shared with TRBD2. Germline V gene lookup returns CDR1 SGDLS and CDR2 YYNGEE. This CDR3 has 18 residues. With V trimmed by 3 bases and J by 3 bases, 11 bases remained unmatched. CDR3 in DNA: TGTGCCAGCAGCGAAGCACTAGCGGGGTATTCGTACACCGGGGAGCTGTTTTTT. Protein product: CASSEALAGYSYTGELFF.

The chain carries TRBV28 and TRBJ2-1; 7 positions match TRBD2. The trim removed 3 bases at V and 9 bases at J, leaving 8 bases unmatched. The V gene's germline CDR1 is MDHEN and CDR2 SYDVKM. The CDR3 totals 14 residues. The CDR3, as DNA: TGTGCCAGCAGTTTTGGGGGGGGATCGGGTGAGCAGTTCTTC. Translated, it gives CASSFGGGSGEQFF.

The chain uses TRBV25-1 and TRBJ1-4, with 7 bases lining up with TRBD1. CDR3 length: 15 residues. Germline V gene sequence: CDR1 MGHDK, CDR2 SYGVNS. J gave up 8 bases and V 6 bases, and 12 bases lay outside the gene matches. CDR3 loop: CASRKRGQVGEKLFF. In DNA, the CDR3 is TGTGCCAGCAGGAAGAGGGGGCAGGTGGGGGAAAAACTGTTTTTT.

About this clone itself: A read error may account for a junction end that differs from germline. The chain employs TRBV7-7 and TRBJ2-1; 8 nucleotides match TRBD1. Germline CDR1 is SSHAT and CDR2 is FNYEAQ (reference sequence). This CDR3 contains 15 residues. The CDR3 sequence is CASSPGQGRSIAQFF. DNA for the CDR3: TGTGCTAGCAGCCCTGGACAGGGTCGGTCAATTGCGCAGTTCTTC.

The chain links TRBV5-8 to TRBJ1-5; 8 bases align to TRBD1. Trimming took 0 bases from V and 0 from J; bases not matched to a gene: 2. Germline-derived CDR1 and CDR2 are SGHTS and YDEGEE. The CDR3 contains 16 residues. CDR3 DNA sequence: TGTGCCAGCAGCTTGGGACAGGGGATTAGCAATCAGCCCCAGCATTTT. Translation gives CASSLGQGISNQPQHF.

The CDR3, as DNA: TGCGCCAGCAGCCAAGAAATGCGCGGGGGGGTCTCCTACAATGAGCAGTTCTTC. Amino acids: CASSQEMRGGVSYNEQFF. The genes are TRBV4-3 and TRBJ2-1; TRBD2 matches at 9 bases. The germline V gene has CDR1 LGHNA and CDR2 YSLEER. This CDR3 region has 18 residues. With V trimmed by 0 bases and J by 0 bases, 6 bases remained unmatched.